Listed below are T cell receptor beta chains from one sample, sequenced in a study of T cells in localized non-small cell lung cancer. Sequencing was performed with immunoSEQ multiplex PCR; in TCRdb, only in-frame clones are kept and a portion is missing. In the table there are 14,000 to 15,000 clones, around 83% of which are singletons. The sample here was peripheral blood, taken before any cancer treatment. The receptors were gathered from a female donor over 55 with stage I squamous cell lung carcinoma. CDR3s include the opening cysteine and the closing phenylalanine or tryptophan. The D gene is left open where the match is weak. Clone size, where shown, is once, few, many, or a class for clones that have expanded.

TRBD1	.	TRBV6-4	TRBJ1-1	CASNLQGSTEAFF	TGTGCCAGCAATCTACAGGGGTCCACTGAAGCTTTCTTT
TRBD2	once	TRBV5-8	TRBJ2-1	CASSLVGLQQFF	TGTGCCAGCAGCTTGGTGGGACTACAGCAGTTCTTC
.	.	TRBV29-1	TRBJ2-7	CSVESLSSYEQYF	TGCAGCGTTGAGTCCCTAAGCTCCTACGAGCAGTACTTC
TRBD1	.	TRBV12-5	TRBJ2-2	CASGLVQGGWTGELFF	TGTGCTAGTGGTTTGGTACAAGGGGGCTGGACCGGGGAGCTGTTTTTT
.	.	TRBV6-5	TRBJ1-1	CASSYGAGTEAFF	TGTGCCAGCAGTTACGGGGCGGGCACTGAAGCTTTCTTT
.	.	TRBV10-2	TRBJ2-1	CASRDHYRDEQFF	TGCGCCAGCCGGGATCACTATAGAGATGAGCAGTTCTTC
TRBD1	.	TRBV11-2	TRBJ2-2	CASGTTGDSSRELFF	TGTGCCAGCGGGACCACAGGGGATTCTTCCCGGGAGCTGTTTTTT
TRBD2	.	TRBV29-1	TRBJ2-1	CSVEDQELAGYNEQFF	TGCAGCGTTGAAGATCAGGAACTAGCGGGGTACAATGAGCAGTTCTTC
TRBD2	.	TRBV9	TRBJ2-1	CASSVDPRETSGDEQFF	TGTGCCAGCAGCGTAGATCCCCGCGAGACTAGCGGGGATGAGCAGTTCTTC
TRBD2	.	TRBV11-2	TRBJ2-1	CASSSPRLAGYLMFF	TGTGCCAGCAGCTCCCCACGACTAGCGGGGTATTTAATGTTCTTC